These 9 T cell receptor beta chains came from one sample sequenced in a study of graft-versus-host responses after intestinal transplantation. For these TCRs, the target antigens are not known. Sequencing was performed with immunoSEQ multiplex PCR; in TCRdb, only in-frame clones are kept and a portion is missing. The repertoire includes approximately 70,000 clones, approximately 87% of them detected once, and 0.35% to 0.5% sits in the top ten. Sequencing was performed on unstimulated CD4+ T cells sorted from spleen or lymph node cells, taken before transplant. The source of these receptors is a human donor who was the organ donor for an intestinal transplant.

The rearrangement uses TRBV6-5 and TRBJ1-2; maybe TRBD1 (5 bases). The CDR3 sequence is 14 residues long. Germline assignment: CDR1 MNHEY and CDR2 SVGAGI. With 7 bases removed from V and 4 bases from J, the gap between germline ends came to 16 bases. CDR3 loop: CASKEGVVFYGYTF. The CDR3 nucleotides are TGTGCCAGCAAGGAAGGGGTGGTCTTCTATGGCTACACCTTC.

This clone was seen only a few times. The chain is built from TRBV6-1 and TRBJ1-2; D is uncertain. This CDR3 comprises 12 residues. Trimming pared 2 bases from V and 8 bases from J, leaving 9 bases between. CDR1 and CDR2 from the germline V gene are MNHNS and SASEGT. The CDR3 loop reads CASSERLFGYTF. The DNA for the CDR3 is TGTGCCAGCAGTGAACGTCTCTTCGGCTACACCTTC.

The rearrangement links TRBV19 to TRBJ2-5, with D tentatively TRBD1 (5 bases). V gave up 2 bases and J gave up 4 bases, with 11 bases separating them. Germline loops: CDR1 LNHDA, CDR2 SQIVND (reference sequence). The CDR3 is made up of 14 amino acids. The CDR3 nucleotides read TGTGCCAGTAGTATACAGGGAAGGTTAGAGACCCAGTACTTC. Protein: CASSIQGRLETQYF.

This clone has a single count. This chain joins TRBV5-1 and TRBJ2-3, with 11 bases identical to TRBD1. V was clipped by 0 bases and J by 2 bases; unmatched bases: 2. CDR3 length: 16 residues. Germline CDR1 reads SGHRS; CDR2 reads YFSETQ. The CDR3: CASSLGDRGNTDTQYF. In DNA, the CDR3 is TGCGCCAGCAGCTTGGGGGACAGGGGGAACACAGATACGCAGTATTTT.

In its sample, this clone was seen once. V is TRBV7-2 and J is TRBJ1-5; TRBD1 matches at 8 bases. V lost 0 bases to trimming and J lost 6 bases; unmatched junction nucleotides: 7. The CDR3 runs to 16 residues. Germline CDR1 and CDR2: SGHTA and FQGNSA. For the CDR3, the DNA is TGTGCCAGCAGCTTAGCCTCCGGACAGGGAGGTCAGCCCCAGCATTTT. Translated: CASSLASGQGGQPQHF.

The rearrangement uses TRBV6-1 and TRBJ2-3, with D tentatively TRBD2 (5 bases). Between the trimmed V and J ends, which lost 3 bases and 5 bases, there was a span of 15 bases. This CDR3 contains 15 residues. Germline assignment: CDR1 MNHNS and CDR2 SASEGT. CDR3 DNA sequence: TGTGCCAGCAGTGACTCAGCGGACGGAGTAGATACGCAGTATTTT. Translated, it gives CASSDSADGVDTQYF.

The chain uses TRBV6-1 and TRBJ2-7; the match to TRBD1 covers 7 bases. Germline CDR1 MNHNS, CDR2 SASEGT. This CDR3 is 11 amino acids long. The ends lost 5 bases at V and 6 bases at J; junction bases unmatched: 1. The CDR3 loop is CASSPGGEQYV. The DNA for the CDR3 is TGTGCCAGCAGTCCAGGGGGCGAGCAGTACGTC.

This clone occurred once. The chain joins TRBV7-2 to TRBJ2-7, with 10 bases that match TRBD1. CDR3 size: 15 residues. Germline CDR1 is SGHTA and CDR2 is FQGNSA. Trimming removed 5 bases from V and 5 bases from J; junction bases left unmatched: 9. As DNA, the CDR3 is TGTGCCAGCAGCCAGGGACAGGGGTGGATGAACGAGCAGTACGTC. It specifies CASSQGQGWMNEQYV.

The chain links TRBV15 to TRBJ1-6; D not certain. Germline V gene sequence: CDR1 LNHNV, CDR2 YYDKDF (reference sequence). Trimming pared 0 bases from V and 7 bases from J, leaving 7 bases between. The CDR3 runs 14 residues. CDR3: CATSRDLGNSPLHF. CDR3 DNA: TGTGCCACCAGCAGAGATCTGGGCAATTCACCCCTCCACTTT. Drawing the rest from reference TRBV15 and TRBJ1-6, the complete variable domain is DAMVIQNPRYQVTQFGKPVTLSCSQTLNHNVMYWYQQKSSQAPKLLFHYYDKDFNNEADTPDNFQSRRPNTSFCFLDIRSPGLGDTAMYLCATSRDLGNSPLHFGNGTRLTVT.